These T cell receptor beta chains were read from a single sample in a study of blood T cell repertoires in COVID-19. The assay was immunoSEQ multiplex PCR, and TCRdb's table has in-frame clones only and misses some. The table records 110,000 or so clones, about 88% of them present only once. The material sequenced was peripheral blood. Every receptor here comes from a middle-aged man with acute or convalescent COVID-19. Both conserved end residues are part of each CDR3. The order of the fields is J gene, clone size, D gene, V gene, CDR3 protein, CDR3 DNA. A D gene is named only where the DNA matches it firmly. Where a row states a size, it is once, few, many or the class of an expanded clone; other rows omit it.

J: TRBJ2-7; size: once; D: TRBD1; V: TRBV24-1; CDR3: CATSGGGSYEQYF; DNA: TGTGCCACCAGTGGAGGGGGCAGCTACGAGCAGTACTTC
J: TRBJ2-2; size: .; D: TRBD1; V: TRBV30; CDR3: CAWTRDRGSGELFF; DNA: TGTGCCTGGACCCGTGACAGGGGGAGCGGGGAGCTGTTTTTT
J: TRBJ2-5; size: once; D: .; V: TRBV24-1; CDR3: CATSDSTQLGQETQYF; DNA: TGTGCCACCAGTGATTCCACACAGTTAGGCCAAGAGACCCAGTACTTC
J: TRBJ2-1; size: .; D: .; V: TRBV20-1; CDR3: CSASFPLNEQFF; DNA: TGCAGTGCTAGTTTCCCCCTAAATGAGCAGTTCTTC
J: TRBJ1-1; size: .; D: .; V: TRBV20-1; CDR3: CSARQFEAFF; DNA: TGCAGTGCTAGACAGTTTGAAGCTTTCTTT
J: TRBJ2-2; size: .; D: TRBD1; V: TRBV24-1; CDR3: CATSGSAGTGKTGELFF; DNA: TGTGCCACCAGTGGCTCCGCCGGGACAGGGAAAACCGGGGAGCTGTTTTTT
J: TRBJ2-3; size: .; D: .; V: TRBV7-8; CDR3: CASTAFARSTDTQYF; DNA: TGTGCCAGCACCGCCTTTGCCAGAAGCACAGATACGCAGTATTTT
J: TRBJ2-3; size: .; D: TRBD2; V: TRBV11-3; CDR3: CASSSRTSGGEDTQYF; DNA: TGTGCCAGCAGCTCCAGGACTAGCGGGGGGGAGGATACGCAGTATTTT
J: TRBJ2-3; size: .; D: TRBD1; V: TRBV5-4; CDR3: CASQRDRGTDTQYF; DNA: TGTGCCAGTCAACGGGACAGGGGAACAGATACGCAGTATTTT
J: TRBJ2-5; size: .; D: TRBD2; V: TRBV7-2; CDR3: CASSFQTSGGAMTQYF; DNA: TGTGCCAGCAGCTTCCAGACTAGCGGGGGGGCAATGACCCAGTACTTC
J: TRBJ2-1; size: .; D: TRBD2; V: TRBV11-2; CDR3: CASSLAGTSYAEQFF; DNA: TGTGCCAGCAGCTTAGCTGGGACTAGCTACGCTGAGCAGTTCTTC
J: TRBJ1-5; size: .; D: TRBD1; V: TRBV24-1; CDR3: CATGKGQSNQPQHF; DNA: TGTGCCACCGGAAAGGGACAGTCAAATCAGCCCCAGCATTTT
J: TRBJ2-2; size: .; D: TRBD1; V: TRBV7-2; CDR3: CASSETQGARNTGELFF; DNA: TGTGCCAGCAGCGAGACTCAGGGGGCCCGTAACACCGGGGAGCTGTTTTTT
J: TRBJ2-3; size: .; D: TRBD1; V: TRBV18; CDR3: CASSWDRVSDTQYF; DNA: TGTGCCAGCTCATGGGACAGGGTCTCAGATACGCAGTATTTT
J: TRBJ1-2; size: .; D: .; V: TRBV20-1; CDR3: CSASRGVYGYTF; DNA: TGCAGTGCTAGTCGCGGGGTCTATGGCTACACCTTC
J: TRBJ2-4; size: .; D: TRBD2; V: TRBV12-5; CDR3: CASGLVAGLAKNIQYF; DNA: TGTGCTAGTGGTTTGGTAGCGGGGTTAGCCAAAAACATTCAGTACTTC
J: TRBJ1-1; size: once; D: TRBD1; V: TRBV5-8; CDR3: CASSFTGANTEAFF; DNA: TGTGCCAGCAGCTTTACAGGGGCCAACACTGAAGCTTTCTTT
J: TRBJ2-5; size: .; D: .; V: TRBV4-3; CDR3: CASSQKPGAGETQYF; DNA: TGCGCCAGCAGCCAAAAACCGGGAGCGGGAGAGACCCAGTACTTC
J: TRBJ1-5; size: few; D: .; V: TRBV7-9; CDR3: CASSLALSTGMSNQPQHF; DNA: TGTGCCAGCAGCTTAGCGCTCTCAACAGGGATGAGCAATCAGCCCCAGCATTTT
J: TRBJ1-2; size: .; D: TRBD1; V: TRBV29-1; CDR3: CSVETGVYYGYTF; DNA: TGCAGCGTTGAGACAGGGGTCTACTATGGCTACACCTTC
J: TRBJ1-2; size: .; D: .; V: TRBV27; CDR3: CASGAKSEAYGYTF; DNA: TGTGCCAGCGGGGCAAAGTCCGAGGCGTATGGCTACACCTTC
J: TRBJ1-2; size: .; D: TRBD1; V: TRBV3-1/TRBV3-2; CDR3: CASSQGQGFGGYTF; DNA: TGTGCCAGCAGCCAAGGACAGGGGTTCGGTGGCTACACCTTC
J: TRBJ2-3; size: .; D: .; V: TRBV9; CDR3: CASSAEGQFIGTDTQYF; DNA: TGTGCCAGCAGCGCCGAAGGACAGTTCATCGGCACAGATACGCAGTATTTT
J: TRBJ1-1; size: .; D: TRBD1; V: TRBV2; CDR3: CASSNRGTGDTEAFF; DNA: TGTGCCAGCAGTAACCGGGGGACAGGGGACACTGAAGCTTTCTTT
J: TRBJ1-4; size: .; D: TRBD1; V: TRBV23-1; CDR3: CASSRDRGRYDEKLFF; DNA: TGCGCCAGCAGTCGAGACAGGGGAAGGTATGATGAAAAACTGTTTTTT
J: TRBJ2-3; size: .; D: TRBD2; V: TRBV2; CDR3: CASSGLAGTDTQYF; DNA: TGTGCCAGCAGTGGTCTAGCGGGGACAGATACGCAGTATTTT
J: TRBJ1-1; size: .; D: .; V: TRBV10-3; CDR3: CAISDRAMNTEAFF; DNA: TGTGCCATCAGTGACAGGGCTATGAACACTGAAGCTTTCTTT
J: TRBJ2-7; size: .; D: .; V: TRBV12-3/TRBV12-4; CDR3: CASSFAGLEQYF; DNA: TGTGCCAGCAGTTTCGCGGGGCTCGAGCAGTACTTC
J: TRBJ2-7; size: .; D: TRBD1; V: TRBV3-1/TRBV3-2; CDR3: CASSQAGTGLRSYEQYF; DNA: TGTGCCAGCAGCCAAGCCGGGACAGGGCTGAGGTCCTACGAGCAGTACTTC
J: TRBJ2-1; size: once; D: TRBD1; V: TRBV7-9; CDR3: CASSLTGVAYNEQFF; DNA: TGTGCCAGCAGCTTAACAGGGGTTGCCTACAATGAGCAGTTCTTC
J: TRBJ1-3; size: .; D: .; V: TRBV6-6; CDR3: CASSYGGSSGNTIYF; DNA: TGTGCCAGCAGTTACGGGGGGAGCTCTGGAAACACCATATATTTT
J: TRBJ2-1; size: .; D: .; V: TRBV28; CDR3: CASSYSTYNEQFF; DNA: TGTGCCAGCAGCTATAGCACCTACAATGAGCAGTTCTTC
J: TRBJ2-7; size: .; D: .; V: TRBV6-4; CDR3: CASSDPRDKRAYEQYF; DNA: TGTGCCAGCAGTGACCCCCGGGACAAGAGAGCGTACGAGCAGTACTTC
J: TRBJ1-1; size: .; D: .; V: TRBV4-2; CDR3: CASSQAHGDTEAFF; DNA: TGTGCCAGCAGCCAAGCCCACGGTGACACTGAAGCTTTCTTT
J: TRBJ2-7; size: .; D: .; V: TRBV5-6; CDR3: CASSPSPGPPQEQYF; DNA: TGTGCCAGCAGCCCTAGCCCGGGCCCCCCACAGGAGCAGTACTTC
J: TRBJ1-2; size: few; D: .; V: TRBV25-1; CDR3: CASSFNRDYGYTF; DNA: TGTGCCAGCAGTTTTAACAGGGACTATGGCTACACCTTC
J: TRBJ1-6; size: .; D: TRBD1; V: TRBV2; CDR3: CASSDRGRGNSPLHF; DNA: TGTGCCAGCAGTGACAGGGGGCGAGGGAATTCACCCCTCCACTTT
J: TRBJ2-5; size: few; D: .; V: TRBV3-1/TRBV3-2; CDR3: CASSHLELGETQYF; DNA: TGTGCCAGCAGCCATCTAGAACTTGGAGAGACCCAGTACTTC
J: TRBJ2-7; size: .; D: TRBD2; V: TRBV3-1/TRBV3-2; CDR3: CASSQAGTSQAEQYF; DNA: TGTGCCAGCAGCCAAGCCGGGACTAGCCAGGCCGAGCAGTACTTC
J: TRBJ1-6; size: few; D: TRBD1; V: TRBV30; CDR3: CARDAGTGDNSPLHF; DNA: TGTGCCCGAGACGCCGGGACAGGGGATAATTCACCCCTCCACTTT
J: TRBJ2-6; size: once; D: .; V: TRBV27; CDR3: CASSLFGAVFGSGANVLTF; DNA: TGTGCCAGCAGTTTATTTGGAGCGGTCTTCGGGTCTGGGGCCAACGTCCTGACTTTC
J: TRBJ1-3; size: .; D: TRBD1; V: TRBV6-2/TRBV6-3; CDR3: CASSNSGTASSGNTIYF; DNA: TGTGCCAGCAGTAACTCCGGGACAGCTAGCTCTGGAAACACCATATATTTT
J: TRBJ1-5; size: .; D: .; V: TRBV19; CDR3: CASSIVGGSNQPQHF; DNA: TGTGCCAGTAGTATAGTGGGGGGAAGCAATCAGCCCCAGCATTTT
J: TRBJ2-3; size: .; D: .; V: TRBV5-1; CDR3: CASAGGGLSTDTQYF; DNA: TGCGCCAGCGCTGGGGGCGGGTTGAGCACAGATACGCAGTATTTT
J: TRBJ1-1; size: .; D: TRBD1; V: TRBV4-3; CDR3: CASSRSRDRVGGEAFF; DNA: TGCGCCAGCAGCCGAAGCCGGGACAGGGTAGGTGGTGAAGCTTTCTTT
J: TRBJ2-7; size: few; D: .; V: TRBV11-2; CDR3: CASSLSTPVVGQYF; DNA: TGTGCCAGCAGCTTAAGCACCCCCGTCGTCGGGCAGTACTTC
J: TRBJ1-1; size: once; D: TRBD1; V: TRBV7-2; CDR3: CASSFDRGRGETFF; DNA: TGTGCCAGCAGCTTCGACAGGGGGCGCGGGGAAACTTTCTTT
J: TRBJ2-7; size: .; D: .; V: TRBV6-2/TRBV6-3; CDR3: CASSYSPGLSYEQYF; DNA: TGTGCCAGCAGTTATTCTCCGGGACTGTCCTACGAGCAGTACTTC
J: TRBJ2-4; size: once; D: .; V: TRBV11-2; CDR3: CASSSARGGHIQYF; DNA: TGTGCCAGCAGCTCCGCCAGGGGTGGTCACATTCAGTACTTC
J: TRBJ1-1; size: .; D: .; V: TRBV5-1; CDR3: CASSLGQTNTEAFF; DNA: TGCGCCAGCAGCTTGGGACAGACGAACACTGAAGCTTTCTTT